The source of this TCR beta chain is a study of blood T cells in healthy people across ages. Samples each yielded at least 5.5 micrograms of total RNA. Regarding this clonotype: This may stem from a read error, because a much larger clone lies one nucleotide away.

Germline-derived CDR1 and CDR2 are DFQATT and SNEGSKA (reference sequence). The CDR3 is 13 residues long. For the second PCR, which ran for roughly 7 to 11 cycles, a sample-barcoded 5' primer and a J-beta primer mix were used. A 12-random-nucleotide template-switch adaptor tagged each cDNA molecule. Sequencing of every sample gave 3 million or more CDR3-containing paired-end reads. TCRdb reprocessed the 5' RACE reads with MiXCR, giving one entry per CDR3 protein. The data contain around 1.5 million distinct CDR3 sequences, 55% to 75% of them singletons. The clonotype originates from a man between 18 and 35 years old in good health. Sequenced material: blood. The chain has TRBV20-1 and TRBJ2-5, with 7 bases lining up with TRBD1. The CDR3 DNA reads TGCAGCGCTCTACAGGGGACCTACAATGAGCAGTACTTC. It yields the protein CSALQGTYNEQYF.